The rows below give T cell receptor beta chains drawn from one sample of a study of Graves' ophthalmopathy and Graves' hyperthyroidism. In TCRdb, the multiplex PCR reads were re-called with MiXCR into one record per CDR3 protein. This sample yields 900,000 to 1,200,000 distinct CDR3 sequences, of which approximately 35% are seen a single time; around 10% belongs to the top ten. Sequenced material: peripheral blood or thyroid tissue (not recorded which). The receptors were sampled from an adult man with Graves' hyperthyroidism. Each CDR3 is given with its conserved first and last residue. The D gene is left open where the match is weak. Rows may omit the clone size; those that give it use once, few, many or a size class.

length,J,V,D,size,DNA,CDR3
13,TRBJ1-1,TRBV29-1,.,.,TGCAGCGTTGAGTCAGGGCGAAGGAGCGAAGCTTTCTTT,CSVESGRRSEAFF
13,TRBJ2-5,TRBV2,.,many,TGTGCCAGCATACCAAACCTGGGGGGGACCCAGTACTTC,CASIPNLGGTQYF
13,TRBJ2-5,TRBV7-2,TRBD1,few,TGCGCCAGCAGCTTGGGACAGGGCCGGACCCAGTACTTC,CASSLGQGRTQYF
14,TRBJ1-3,TRBV28,.,.,TGTGCCAGCAGCCCCCCTGGGGTTGGAAACACCATATATTTT,CASSPPGVGNTIYF
16,TRBJ1-5,TRBV6-5,.,few,TGTGCCAGCAGTTACGCGAAGGGGGGGACATATGAGCCCCAGCATTTT,CASSYAKGGTYEPQHF
13,TRBJ2-7,TRBV29-1,TRBD2,.,TGCAGCGTTGCGACTAGCGTGGCCTACGAGCAGTACTTC,CSVATSVAYEQYF
14,TRBJ1-2,TRBV25-1,.,few,TGTGCCAGCAGTGAATATAATGGGGCAGAGGGCTACACCTTC,CASSEYNGAEGYTF
13,TRBJ1-1,TRBV12-3/TRBV12-4,.,.,TGTGCCAGCATGGTACAGAGACACACTGAAGCTTTCTTT,CASMVQRHTEAFF
14,TRBJ1-6,TRBV25-1,.,.,TGCGCCAGCAGTGAATTCCCGGGGGATTCACCCCTCCACTTT,CASSEFPGDSPLHF
14,TRBJ1-2,TRBV7-9,.,once,TGTGCCAGCAGCTTTGGATCGCAGCTCTATGGCTACACCTTC,CASSFGSQLYGYTF
12,TRBJ2-5,TRBV20-1,.,many,TGCAGTGCTAGCTCTGGGGTAGAGACCCAGTACTTC,CSASSGVETQYF
15,TRBJ2-7,TRBV7-6,TRBD2,.,TGTGCCAGCAGCTTAGGACTAGCGGGAGGTAACGAGCAGTACTTC,CASSLGLAGGNEQYF
11,TRBJ1-4,TRBV20-1,.,many,TGCAGTGTCAACCGGCGGGAAAAACTGTTTTTT,CSVNRREKLFF
15,TRBJ1-5,TRBV19,.,many,TGTGCCAGTAGTATTCACGCAGGGGAAGGGTGGCCCCAGCATTTT,CASSIHAGEGWPQHF
14,TRBJ1-1,TRBV7-2,.,many,TGTGCCAGCAGTGGGGGGGGAGTCGGCACTGAAGCTTTCTTT,CASSGGGVGTEAFF
16,TRBJ2-7,TRBV7-9,TRBD1,.,TGTGCCAGCAGCTTATTCCCGGGACAGGACACCTACGAGCAGTACTTC,CASSLFPGQDTYEQYF
15,TRBJ2-7,TRBV2,.,many,TGTGCCAGCAGTGATGGGGTTCTATCTTCCTACGAGCAGTACTTC,CASSDGVLSSYEQYF
13,TRBJ1-1,TRBV7-8,.,.,TGTGCCAGCATACCGGGACACCACACTGAAGCTTTCTTT,CASIPGHHTEAFF
15,TRBJ1-6,TRBV20-1,.,.,TGCAGTGCTAGAGGAGGGTCGGGGGATAATTCACCCCTCCACTTT,CSARGGSGDNSPLHF
15,TRBJ2-5,TRBV11-2,TRBD2,few,TGTGCCAGCAGACGACTAGCGGTGAACCAAGAGACCCAGTACTTC,CASRRLAVNQETQYF
15,TRBJ1-6,TRBV6-5,.,.,TGTGCCAGCAGTACGGCCGGGTATGGAACTTCACCCCTCCACTTT,CASSTAGYGTSPLHF
16,TRBJ1-2,TRBV29-1,TRBD1,many,TGCAGCGTTGAGGGCGGGACAGGGGGTCCTCACTATGGCTACACCTTC,CSVEGGTGGPHYGYTF
15,TRBJ1-2,TRBV9,TRBD1,many,TGTGCCAGCAGCCCAAGACCGGGACAGACTTATGGCTACACCTTC,CASSPRPGQTYGYTF
14,TRBJ1-3,TRBV9,.,.,TGTGCCAGCATAGACCCAGTAGAGGGAAACACCATATATTTT,CASIDPVEGNTIYF
14,TRBJ1-5,TRBV30,.,many,TGTGCCGGAGGGGTCGGGACTAGCAATCAGCCCCAGCATTTT,CAGGVGTSNQPQHF
15,TRBJ1-6,TRBV7-2,.,many,TGTGCCAGCAGCTTAGTCGAGGGGTTAAATTCACCCCTCCACTTT,CASSLVEGLNSPLHF
16,TRBJ1-2,TRBV25-1,.,many,TGTGCCAGCAGTGACCCTGGCGGCATGGAGGTATATGGCTACACCTTC,CASSDPGGMEVYGYTF
15,TRBJ2-7,TRBV14,.,many,TGTGCCAGCAGCCAAGATCTTGTACGATTTCACGAGCAGTACTTC,CASSQDLVRFHEQYF
11,TRBJ1-1,TRBV20-1,TRBD1,.,TGCAGTTTGACAGGGGGAACTGAAGCTTTCTTT,CSLTGGTEAFF
15,TRBJ1-6,TRBV7-9,.,many,TGTGCCAGCAGCTTAGCGGCAGGGACCAATTCACCCCTCCACTTT,CASSLAAGTNSPLHF
11,TRBJ1-5,TRBV12-3/TRBV12-4,.,.,TGTGCCAGCAGTGAACTCGGCGAGCAGCATTTT,CASSELGEQHF
16,TRBJ1-6,TRBV5-6,.,many,TGTGCCAGCAGCTTGGTCCAGGGGAGAACCTTCTCACCCCTCCACTTT,CASSLVQGRTFSPLHF
14,TRBJ2-5,TRBV5-1,.,.,TGCGCCAGCAGCCCACGGACTATACAGGAGACCCAGTACTTC,CASSPRTIQETQYF
19,TRBJ1-3,TRBV7-6,TRBD1,.,TGTGCCAGCAGCTTATGGAGTGGGCAGGGGGATCTCTCTGGAAACACCATATATTTT,CASSLWSGQGDLSGNTIYF
12,TRBJ1-2,TRBV20-1,.,many,TGCAGTGCTACTACAGGGAGAGAGGGCTACACCTTC,CSATTGREGYTF
16,TRBJ2-2,TRBV7-2,.,.,TGTGCCAGCAGGATCCAGGGGACCGCGAACACCGGGGAGCTGTTTTTT,CASRIQGTANTGELFF
11,TRBJ1-2,TRBV20-1,.,.,TGCAGTGCCCCTGGAGAGTATGGCTACACCTTC,CSAPGEYGYTF
14,TRBJ2-7,TRBV28,.,.,TGTGCCAGCAGTTACAAACAAGTTCTTACCGAGCAGTACTTC,CASSYKQVLTEQYF
12,TRBJ1-5,TRBV28,.,.,TGTGCCAGCACTAAGGGGGAACAGCCCCAGCATTTT,CASTKGEQPQHF
12,TRBJ1-2,TRBV3-1,.,.,TGTGCCAGCAGCCAAGACGGGTTTGGCTACACCTTC,CASSQDGFGYTF
14,TRBJ1-1,TRBV6-5,.,many,TGTGCCAGCAGTTACCAGGGAATTGGGACTGAAGCTTTCTTT,CASSYQGIGTEAFF
14,TRBJ1-6,TRBV9,.,many,TGTGCCAGCAGCGAGGGGTCGGGGAATTCACCCCTCCACTTT,CASSEGSGNSPLHF
15,TRBJ2-7,TRBV2,TRBD1,.,TGTGCCAGCAGCCCCGAGGGACAGGGGGCGTCGGAGCAGTACTTC,CASSPEGQGASEQYF
15,TRBJ2-2,TRBV7-8,.,many,TGTGCCAGCAGCTCGGCCGGGACCCACACCGGGGAGCTGTTTTTT,CASSSAGTHTGELFF
10,TRBJ2-7,TRBV29-1,.,.,TGCAGCGTTGAGCAGGGGGAGCAGTACTTC,CSVEQGEQYF